This T cell receptor beta chain comes out of a study of PD-1 blockade in classical Hodgkin lymphoma. Findings and caveats of the study: Newly diagnosed and completely responding patients shared comparable baseline diversity. Lower baseline TCR diversity was reported for newly diagnosed patients than for healthy donors.

Time point given: cycle 4 day 1 (C4D1), after more than five weeks of nivolumab. Every one of the patients relapsed after autologous stem cell transplantation (brentuximab vedotin exposure was variable). Trimming took 7 bases from V and 6 from J; bases not matched to a gene: 6. Germline values: CDR1 SQVTM, CDR2 ANQGSEA. The CDR3 is 12 amino acids. This clone has only a few counts. Its antigen is unknown. The table came from immunoSEQ multiplex PCR; TCRdb's copy has only in-frame clones and leaves some out. The sample records roughly 86,000 clones, about 83% being singletons. The gene calls are TRBV29-1 and TRBJ2-7; 10 bases are shared with TRBD2. Sequenced here: peripheral blood mononuclear cells (PBMCs), sampled before the fourth cycle of nivolumab. The sequence derives from a human donor with classical Hodgkin lymphoma. CDR3 residues: CSGKREGGEQYF. The CDR3 DNA sequence: TGCAGCGGGAAGCGGGAGGGCGGCGAGCAGTACTTC.